This is a list of T cell receptor beta chains from one sample in a study of blood T cell repertoires in COVID-19. Method: immunoSEQ multiplex PCR; TCRdb's copy keeps in-frame clones and lacks some. The repertoire holds roughly 40,000 clones, 85% seen once, with approximately 13% in the top ten. Sequenced: peripheral blood. All receptors come from a woman in her 70s in a cohort sampled during active COVID-19. Each CDR3 is given with its conserved first and last residue. A D gene is named only where the DNA matches it firmly. Only some rows state a clone size, as once, few, many or a class for expanded clones.

TRBV11-2,TRBJ2-2,-,TRBD2,TGTGCCAGCAGCTCCCTAGCGGGGGCCTACGGGGAGCTGTTTTTT,CASSSLAGAYGELFF
TRBV7-9,TRBJ2-7,-,TRBD2,TGTGCCAGCAGCTTACGGCTAGAAGCGGGAGACGAGCAGTACTTC,CASSLRLEAGDEQYF
TRBV10-1,TRBJ1-5,-,-,TGCGCCAGCAGGAACAGGATTGGTCAGCCCCAGCATTTT,CASRNRIGQPQHF
TRBV6-5,TRBJ2-2,-,TRBD1,TGTGCCAGCAGGCTACAGGGGTCCGGGGAGCTGTTTTTT,CASRLQGSGELFF
TRBV3-1/TRBV3-2,TRBJ2-4,-,TRBD1,TGTGCCAGCAGCCAAGGAGAGGGGGCAAACATTCAGTACTTC,CASSQGEGANIQYF
TRBV28,TRBJ1-5,-,-,TGTGCCAGCAGTTTAATCCCTAGGGGGTCAGATCAGCCCCAGCATTTT,CASSLIPRGSDQPQHF
TRBV5-1,TRBJ1-4,-,-,TGCGCCAGCAGCCAGGGACACTCACGCGGTGAAAAACTGTTTTTT,CASSQGHSRGEKLFF
TRBV27,TRBJ2-1,-,TRBD2,TGTGCCAGCAGTCCCACTTCTAGCGGTCACTACAATGAGCAGTTCTTC,CASSPTSSGHYNEQFF
TRBV21-1,TRBJ2-1,-,-,TGTGCCAGCAGCCCCCAAGGGACCGGGACTAGCCCCTACAATGAGCAGTTCTTC,CASSPQGTGTSPYNEQFF
TRBV5-1,TRBJ1-4,-,-,TGCGCCAGCAGCCGGTCAGGGGCAGCGATTAATGAAAAACTGTTTTTT,CASSRSGAAINEKLFF
TRBV2,TRBJ2-5,once,-,TGTGCCAGCAAGAAGGGAGAGGAGACCCAGTACTTC,CASKKGEETQYF
TRBV7-8,TRBJ2-7,-,TRBD1,TGTGCCAGCACCCGAGGAGCGGACAGGGCCCTCGAGCAGTACTTC,CASTRGADRALEQYF
TRBV27,TRBJ2-5,medium-sized,TRBD1,TGTGCCAGCAGCCGGGACAGGGGATGGGAGACCCAGTACTTC,CASSRDRGWETQYF
TRBV7-2,TRBJ1-3,-,TRBD1,TGTGCCAGCAGCTTAGTGGGGGACAGGAGCTCTGGAAACACCATATATTTT,CASSLVGDRSSGNTIYF
TRBV28,TRBJ1-5,-,-,TGTGCCAGCAGGCCGGCCTTGGGCGGGCAGCCCCAGCATTTT,CASRPALGGQPQHF